This paragraph reports one TCR beta chain. The data belong to a study of cytomegalovirus exposure and HLA in healthy donors. CDR3 length: 16 residues. Germline lookup yields CDR1 SGDLS and CDR2 YYNGEE. The V gene end was trimmed by 0 bases and the J gene end by 6 bases; junction bases not matched to a gene: 4. PCR amplification relied on 60 Vbeta primers (plus 13 Jbeta primers). Only in-frame clones appear in the TCRdb table, and some are missing; sequencing was by immunoSEQ multiplex PCR. Among under 100,000 clones listed, approximately 80% were seen once. This TCR was recovered from a human donor in good health. V and J are TRBV9 and TRBJ2-1; 12 bases are shared with TRBD1. The sequenced sample was PBMCs. The CDR3 is CASSVVGTGGFNEQFF. The CDR3 DNA follows: TGTGCCAGCAGCGTAGTGGGGACAGGGGGCTTCAATGAGCAGTTCTTC.